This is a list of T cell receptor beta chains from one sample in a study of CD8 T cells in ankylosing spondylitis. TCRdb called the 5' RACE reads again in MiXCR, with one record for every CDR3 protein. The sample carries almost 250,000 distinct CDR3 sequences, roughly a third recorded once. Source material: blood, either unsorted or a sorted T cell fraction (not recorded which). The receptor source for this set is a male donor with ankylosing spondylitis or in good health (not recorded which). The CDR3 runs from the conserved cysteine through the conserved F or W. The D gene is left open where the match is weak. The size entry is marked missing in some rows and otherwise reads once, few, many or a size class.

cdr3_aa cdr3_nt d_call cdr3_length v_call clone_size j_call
CASSSDRGQHNEQFF TGTGCCAGCAGTTCCGACAGGGGGCAGCACAATGAGCAGTTCTTC TRBD1 15 TRBV12-3/TRBV12-4 . TRBJ2-1
CASSKQGATEAFF TGTGCCAGCAGTAAACAGGGGGCCACTGAAGCTTTCTTT TRBD1 13 TRBV25-1 few TRBJ1-1
CAIRADGPTDTQYF TGTGCCATCAGGGCAGACGGCCCCACAGATACGCAGTATTTT . 14 TRBV10-3 . TRBJ2-3
CASKILGGIGELFF TGTGCCAGCAAGATTTTAGGAGGGATCGGGGAGCTGTTTTTT . 14 TRBV6-2/TRBV6-3 . TRBJ2-2
CATSSSGYGNQPQHF TGTGCCACCAGCTCGTCAGGGTATGGGAATCAGCCCCAGCATTTT . 15 TRBV15 . TRBJ1-5
CASSFVTSYHNEQFF TGTGCCAGCAGTTTTGTGACTAGCTATCACAATGAGCAGTTCTTC TRBD2 15 TRBV12-3/TRBV12-4 few TRBJ2-1
CAGGKYYNEQFF TGTGCCGGGGGCAAGTACTACAATGAGCAGTTCTTC . 12 TRBV12-3/TRBV12-4 . TRBJ2-1
CSARGLGHTEAFF TGCAGTGCTAGAGGGCTGGGGCACACTGAAGCTTTCTTT . 13 TRBV20-1 . TRBJ1-1
CSARTAGELFF TGCAGTGCTCGGACGGCCGGGGAGCTGTTTTTT . 11 TRBV20-1 many TRBJ2-2
CSAAPTRAQKNNEQFF TGCAGTGCCGCACCAACCAGGGCCCAAAAAAACAATGAGCAGTTCTTC . 16 TRBV20-1 few TRBJ2-1
CATSRVPGGFEQYF TGTGCCACCAGCAGAGTCCCCGGGGGATTCGAGCAGTACTTC . 14 TRBV15 . TRBJ2-7
CASSPRGSGTETQYF TGTGCCAGCAGTCCAAGGGGTTCAGGGACTGAGACCCAGTACTTC . 15 TRBV27 few TRBJ2-5
CSAWRGGSGTQYF TGCAGTGCGTGGCGGGGGGGTTCCGGTACGCAGTATTTT TRBD2 13 TRBV20-1 few TRBJ2-3
CASSADIQPYEQYF TGTGCCAGCAGTGCGGACATCCAACCCTACGAGCAGTACTTC . 14 TRBV12-3/TRBV12-4 . TRBJ2-7
CASSPVADTEAFF TGTGCCAGCAGCCCGGTCGCGGACACTGAAGCTTTCTTT . 13 TRBV7-9 . TRBJ1-1
CASSPPGAAYEQYF TGTGCCAGCTCACCACCGGGGGCGGCCTACGAGCAGTACTTC . 14 TRBV18 few TRBJ2-7
CSARRQVPNTEAFF TGCAGCGCACGAAGACAGGTCCCGAACACTGAAGCTTTCTTT . 14 TRBV29-1 many TRBJ1-1
CASSFARLAGADTQYF TGTGCCAGCAGCTTCGCCCGGCTAGCGGGGGCAGATACGCAGTATTTT TRBD2 16 TRBV5-5 . TRBJ2-3
CATLGQGRGETQYF TGTGCCACCCTAGGACAGGGGAGAGGAGAGACCCAGTACTTC TRBD1 14 TRBV15 few TRBJ2-5
CASGVIGGRYGYTF TGTGCCAGCGGGGTTATTGGTGGACGCTATGGCTACACCTTC . 14 TRBV12-3/TRBV12-4 few TRBJ1-2
CASSSGQGVYEQYF TGTGCCAGCTCATCAGGACAGGGAGTTTACGAGCAGTACTTC TRBD1 14 TRBV18 few TRBJ2-7
CASSIAGTIEKLFF TGTGCCAGCAGTATTGCCGGGACGATCGAAAAACTGTTTTTT . 14 TRBV12-3/TRBV12-4 few TRBJ1-4
CASSQVRDRTSGGYTF TGTGCCAGCAGCCAAGTTCGGGACAGGACGTCGGGGGGCTACACCTTC TRBD1 16 TRBV4-2 . TRBJ1-2
CASYVGRAGSYEQYF TGTGCCAGCTATGTGGGAAGGGCTGGTAGCTACGAGCAGTACTTC . 15 TRBV6-1 . TRBJ2-7
CATSGTDTQYF TGTGCCACCAGTGGCACAGATACGCAGTATTTT . 11 TRBV24-1 few TRBJ2-3
CSARTRGSYEQYF TGCAGTGCTAGAACCAGGGGTTCCTACGAGCAGTACTTC . 13 TRBV20-1 . TRBJ2-7
CASSQVGTGLGLLYEQYF TGTGCCAGCAGCCAAGTAGGGACAGGGCTGGGCCTCCTTTACGAGCAGTACTTC TRBD1 18 TRBV4-2 . TRBJ2-7
CAIRSQGPTDTQYF TGTGCCATCAGATCACAAGGCCCCACAGATACGCAGTATTTT . 14 TRBV10-3 . TRBJ2-3
CASSSGPNTGELFF TGTGCCAGCAGCAGCGGGCCAAACACCGGGGAGCTGTTTTTT . 14 TRBV11-2 few TRBJ2-2
CSDNEGLRDYGYTF TGCAGTGACAACGAGGGTCTTCGAGACTATGGCTACACCTTC . 14 TRBV20-1 . TRBJ1-2
CAISEAASGDGEQFF TGTGCCATCAGTGAGGCGGCTAGCGGGGACGGTGAGCAGTTCTTC TRBD2 15 TRBV10-3 . TRBJ2-1
CASSPGQGRRTDTQYF TGTGCCAGCTCACCGGGGCAGGGGAGGAGAACAGATACGCAGTATTTT . 16 TRBV18 . TRBJ2-3
CSASLTGELFF TGCAGTGCTAGTCTCACCGGGGAGCTGTTTTTT . 11 TRBV20-1 . TRBJ2-2
CSASRSNQPQHF TGCAGTGCTAGCCGGAGTAATCAGCCCCAGCATTTT . 12 TRBV20-1 . TRBJ1-5
CAWRDNAYEQYF TGTGCCTGGAGGGACAATGCCTACGAGCAGTACTTC . 12 TRBV30 . TRBJ2-7
CASIGGGAGDEQFF TGTGCCAGCATCGGAGGGGGGGCAGGGGATGAGCAGTTCTTC . 14 TRBV6-1 few TRBJ2-1
CASSPRDRDFAETQYF TGCGCCAGCAGCCCTCGGGACAGGGATTTTGCAGAGACCCAGTACTTC TRBD1 16 TRBV5-1 . TRBJ2-5
CAISEDRGETQYF TGTGCCATCAGTGAGGACAGGGGAGAGACCCAGTACTTC TRBD1 13 TRBV10-3 . TRBJ2-5
CASRRTNTGELFF TGTGCCAGCAGACGCACGAACACCGGGGAGCTGTTTTTT . 13 TRBV2 . TRBJ2-2
CSTRLRETQYF TGCAGCACCCGGTTGAGAGAGACCCAGTACTTC . 11 TRBV29-1 . TRBJ2-5
CASSEVADTQYF TGTGCCAGCAGTGAGGTAGCAGATACGCAGTATTTT . 12 TRBV25-1 once TRBJ2-3
CASSRGQGLSSYEQYF TGCGCCAGCAGCCGGGGACAGGGGCTGAGCTCCTACGAGCAGTACTTC TRBD1 16 TRBV5-1 few TRBJ2-7
CSARDPRGHIYEQYF TGCAGTGCTAGAGATCCCAGGGGACACATATACGAGCAGTACTTC . 15 TRBV20-1 few TRBJ2-7
CAISESKVGRQSEETQYF TGTGCCATCAGTGAGTCCAAAGTAGGGCGGCAGAGCGAAGAGACCCAGTACTTC . 18 TRBV10-3 . TRBJ2-5
CASSNFTKTQYF TGTGCCAGCAGTAACTTCACGAAGACCCAGTACTTC . 12 TRBV6-6 . TRBJ2-5
CASSESGQVIYEQYF TGCGCCAGCAGTGAGTCCGGACAGGTTATATACGAGCAGTACTTC TRBD1 15 TRBV10-1 . TRBJ2-7
CASRGLSYEQYF TGTGCCAGCCGGGGACTCTCCTACGAGCAGTACTTC . 12 TRBV6-2/TRBV6-3 . TRBJ2-7
CSARGTSGGFEQYF TGCAGTGCTAGAGGGACTAGCGGGGGATTCGAGCAGTACTTC TRBD2 14 TRBV20-1 few TRBJ2-7
CSAEGTASSTDTQYF TGCAGTGCGGAAGGGACGGCCTCTAGCACAGATACGCAGTATTTT . 15 TRBV20-1 . TRBJ2-3
CSVESGADYGYTF TGCAGCGTTGAATCGGGGGCGGACTATGGCTACACCTTC . 13 TRBV29-1 few TRBJ1-2
CSVEDWANEKLFF TGCAGCGTTGAAGATTGGGCAAATGAAAAACTGTTTTTT . 13 TRBV29-1 few TRBJ1-4
CASSPSRTGELFF TGTGCCAGCAGTCCTTCCCGCACCGGGGAGCTGTTTTTT . 13 TRBV12-3/TRBV12-4 . TRBJ2-2